Presented here are 22 T cell receptor beta chains from one specimen sequenced in a study of T cells after yellow fever vaccination. TCRdb re-called the 5' RACE reads with MiXCR, one entry per CDR3 protein. The sample has about 130,000 distinct CDR3 sequences, more than 6% seen once. The starting material was CD4+ T cells sorted from PBMCs, obtained approximately 11 days after the first yellow fever vaccination. The origin of the receptors is a young man who received the YFV17D yellow fever vaccine.

Ten or more counts support this clonotype. The V and J genes are TRBV28 and TRBJ1-4; 9 bases line up with TRBD1. The J segment lost 7 bases and the V segment lost 10 bases, leaving 10 bases of the junction unmatched. Germline V gene sequence: CDR1 MDHEN, CDR2 SYDVKM. The CDR3 has 14 residues. CDR3 sequence (DNA): TGTGCCACCCAGACGGGACAGGGAAGTGAAAAACTGTTTTTT. This codes for CATQTGQGSEKLFF.

This clonotype came up many times. V gene TRBV20-1 combines with J gene TRBJ1-3; perhaps TRBD1 as D (5 bases). The CDR3 runs 14 residues. Germline V gives CDR1 DFQATT, CDR2 SNEGSKA (reference sequence). V gave up 0 bases and J gave up 6 bases, with 12 bases separating them. CDR3 sequence reads: CSARDRLGENTIYF. CDR3 DNA: TGCAGTGCTAGAGATCGTTTAGGGGAAAACACCATATATTTT.

This clonotype was detected ten times or more. The gene calls are TRBV6-1 and TRBJ2-3; possibly TRBD1 for D (6 bases). Trimming took off 8 bases at V and 1 base at J, with 13 bases between the two ends. The CDR3 has 14 amino acids. CDR1 MNHNS and CDR2 SASEGT come from the germline V gene. The chain's CDR3 is CASLWNRGTDTQYF. The CDR3 DNA is TGTGCCAGCTTATGGAACAGGGGCACAGATACGCAGTATTTT.

This clonotype appeared many times. J is TRBJ2-7 and V is TRBV6-5; D possibly corresponds to TRBD1 (6 bases). V lost 6 bases and J lost 0, with 12 bases in between. The CDR3 sequence is 14 residues long. The V gene's germline CDR1 is MNHEY and CDR2 SVGAGI. As DNA, the CDR3 is TGTGCCAGCAGACCCAGGGGTGGCTCCTACGAGCAGTACGTC. Its translation is CASRPRGGSYEQYV.

The sample holds many counts of this clonotype. The V and J genes are TRBV29-1 and TRBJ2-7, with 7 bases fitting TRBD2. Germline V CDR1 and CDR2: SQVTM, ANQGSEA. The V gene end was trimmed by 4 bases and the J gene end by 4 bases; junction bases not matched to a gene: 4. The CDR3 has 12 amino acids. The CDR3 sequence is CSVGEGRYEQYF. In DNA form, the CDR3 reads TGCAGCGTTGGGGAGGGGAGGTACGAGCAGTACTTC.

To note about this clonotype: A much larger clone sits a single nucleotide away, making a read error possible. This rearrangement joins TRBV6-2 or TRBV6-3 to TRBJ1-5; D unclear. Germline CDR1 reads MNHEY; CDR2 reads SVGEGT. The CDR3 spans 15 residues. The V and J ends lost 2 bases and 2 bases respectively, with 10 bases between them. The CDR3: CASSYGAVGNQPQHF. The CDR3 region has the DNA TGTGCCAGCAGTTACGGAGCGGTCGGCAATCAGCCCCAGCATTTT.

Ten or more counts support this clonotype. This chain uses TRBV7-2 with TRBJ1-2; D is possibly TRBD1 (6 bases). The CDR3 runs to 15 residues. V lost 2 bases to trimming and J lost 4 bases, with 14 bases between them. Germline loops: CDR1 SGHTA, CDR2 FQGNSA. The CDR3 sequence: CASSLLGGQGYGYTF. The CDR3, as DNA: TGTGCCAGCAGCTTACTCGGGGGGCAGGGCTATGGCTACACCTTC. Full variable domain (remainder filled in from reference TRBV7-2 and TRBJ1-2): GAGVSQSPSNKVTEKGKDVELRCDPISGHTALYWYRQSLGQGLEFLIYFQGNSAPDKSGLPSDRFSAERTGGSVSTLTIQRTQQEDSAVYLCASSLLGGQGYGYTFGSGTRLTVV.

The V call is TRBV7-2, the J call TRBJ1-2; D not resolved. CDR1 and CDR2 (germline): SGHTA, FQGNSA. The CDR3 length is 14 residues. Trimming stripped 1 base from V and 4 bases from J, with 10 bases between. Here the CDR3 reads CASSLGAEAYGYTF. CDR3 DNA: TGTGCCAGCAGCTTAGGGGCAGAAGCCTATGGCTACACCTTC.

In its sample, this clonotype was seen many times. CDR3 bases: TGCGCCAGCAGCTTGTATACTAGCGGGGTAAATGAGCAGTTCTTC. Its protein is CASSLYTSGVNEQFF. The chain employs TRBV5-1 and TRBJ2-1, with 10 positions matching TRBD2. Trimming removed 1 base from V and 7 bases from J; junction bases left unmatched: 5. CDR3 length: 15 amino acids. Germline V CDR1 and CDR2: SGHRS, YFSETQ.

This clonotype was recorded many times. The gene calls are TRBV5-1 and TRBJ2-2; D remains unclear. This CDR3 is built from 11 residues. The germline V gene has CDR1 SGHRS and CDR2 YFSETQ. Trimming shortened V by 2 bases and J by 8 bases, and 4 bases separated the two germline ends. CDR3 protein: CASSLRGELFF. The DNA of the CDR3 is TGCGCCAGCAGCTTACGTGGGGAGCTGTTTTTT.

There are many counts of this clonotype. The V gene is TRBV5-1, the J gene TRBJ2-3, with a tentative D call TRBD2 (6 bases). Germline lookup yields CDR1 SGHRS and CDR2 YFSETQ. Trimming pared 4 bases from V and 0 bases from J, leaving 9 bases between. The CDR3 runs to 14 residues. Written as DNA, the CDR3 is TGCGCCAGCAGCGGCGGGGTTAGCACAGATACGCAGTATTTT. Protein sequence: CASSGGVSTDTQYF.

The V and J genes are TRBV6-5 and TRBJ2-1, with 8 bases matching TRBD1. The germline V gene has CDR1 MNHEY and CDR2 SVGAGI. There are 15 residues in the CDR3. J lost 4 bases, V lost 6 bases, and 8 bases had no gene match. Written as DNA, the CDR3 is TGTGCCAGCAGCCGAGACAGGGGCGTATACAATGAGCAGTTCTTC. Protein: CASSRDRGVYNEQFF.

This clonotype was counted many times. The gene calls are TRBV10-3 and TRBJ1-1; the match to TRBD1 covers 9 bases. Germline trimming cut 1 base from V and 5 bases from J; bases unmatched to any gene: 5. From germline, CDR1 is ENHRY and CDR2 SYGVKD. The CDR3 is 15 residues long. CDR3 DNA sequence: TGTGCCATCAGTGAGTGGGGACAGGGTGATACTGAAGCTTTCTTT. Its protein product is CAISEWGQGDTEAFF.

This clonotype has at least ten counts. The chain is built from TRBV7-2 and TRBJ2-5, with D possibly TRBD2 on 6 matching bases. From germline, CDR1 is SGHTA and CDR2 FQGNSA. CDR3 length: 14 residues. V shed 5 bases and J shed 5 bases, with 15 bases lying between them. CDR3 residues: CASSKVHSGETQYF. CDR3 nucleotides: TGTGCCAGCAGCAAGGTTCACAGCGGGGAGACCCAGTACTTC.

This clonotype was seen ten or more times. Here the CDR3 reads CASSASHLEGNQPQHF. CDR3 nucleotide sequence: TGTGCCAGCAGCGCAAGCCACCTGGAGGGCAATCAGCCCCAGCATTTT. The chain is built from TRBV7-2 and TRBJ1-5; D is ambiguous. V was pared by 5 bases and J by 2 bases, with 16 bases between. This CDR3 is built from 16 residues. Per germline, CDR1 SGHTA and CDR2 FQGNSA.

The chain has TRBV28 and TRBJ2-7; 7 bases agree with TRBD1. The CDR3 loop spans 13 amino acids. Germline V CDR1 and CDR2: MDHEN, SYDVKM. Losses at the gene ends were 4 bases for V and 6 bases for J; bases not matched to a gene: 6. The CDR3 nucleotides read TGTGCCAGCAGTTCAACAGGGGCGGGCGAGCAGTACGTC. It codes for CASSSTGAGEQYV.

This clonotype has ten or more counts. The genes are TRBV20-1 and TRBJ1-5; D is unresolved. In germline, CDR1 is DFQATT, CDR2 SNEGSKA (reference sequence). This CDR3 contains 12 residues. V was cut by 3 bases and J by 13 bases, with 16 bases left in between. This CDR3 is CSASVLGENQHF. In nucleotides, the CDR3 is TGCAGTGCTAGCGTACTCGGGGAAAATCAGCATTTT.

This clonotype was detected many times. The CDR3 DNA reads as TGCAGTGCTAGAGGAGGGTCAGGCGACCGCGAGCAGTACTTC. This encodes CSARGGSGDREQYF. V is TRBV20-1 and J is TRBJ2-7, with a tentative D call TRBD2 (5 bases). From germline, CDR1 is DFQATT and CDR2 SNEGSKA (reference sequence). CDR3 length: 14 residues. V lost 1 base, J lost 6 bases, and 16 bases lay in between.

This clonotype has at least ten counts. V usage is TRBV5-4 and J usage is TRBJ2-3, with a weak D call TRBD2 (5 bases). Germline lookup yields CDR1 SGHNT and CDR2 YYREEE (reference sequence). This CDR3 region has 13 residues. The V end was cut by 4 bases, the J end by 9 bases, with 15 bases between. The CDR3 sequence is CASSTDGVRTQYF. The CDR3 DNA follows: TGTGCCAGCAGCACGGACGGGGTCAGGACGCAGTATTTT.

This clonotype has ten or more counts. The chain couples TRBV11-2 to TRBJ2-1, with D unclear. V gave up 3 bases and J gave up 0 bases, with 9 bases separating them. The CDR3 loop spans 15 amino acids. CDR1 and CDR2 (germline): SGHAT, FQNNGV. The CDR3 loop is CASSFGFSSYNEQFF. DNA for the CDR3: TGTGCCAGCAGCTTCGGATTTAGCTCCTACAATGAGCAGTTCTTC. The variable domain in full, completed from reference TRBV11-2 and TRBJ2-1, reads EAGVAQSPRYKIIEKRQSVAFWCNPISGHATLYWYQQILGQGPKLLIQFQNNGVVDDSQLPKDRFSAERLKGVDSTLKIQPAKLEDSAVYLCASSFGFSSYNEQFFGPGTRLTVL.

The table lists this clonotype with many counts. The chain combines TRBV24-1 with TRBJ2-7; D perhaps matches TRBD1 (6 bases). V lost 5 bases and J lost 2, with 12 bases in between. Germline CDR1 KGHDR, CDR2 SFDVKD. The CDR3 contains 14 residues. CDR3 protein: CATSVRDNPYEQYV. CDR3 in DNA: TGTGCCACCAGTGTCAGGGACAACCCCTACGAGCAGTACGTC.

Comment on this clonotype: A much larger clone sits a single nucleotide away, making a read error possible. V and J are TRBV2 and TRBJ2-2; D unresolved. In germline, CDR1 is SNHLY, CDR2 FYNNEI. The CDR3 runs to 12 residues. This CDR3 reads CAGSESGGELFF. For the CDR3, the DNA is TGTGCCGGCAGTGAAAGTGGCGGGGAGCTGTTTTTT.